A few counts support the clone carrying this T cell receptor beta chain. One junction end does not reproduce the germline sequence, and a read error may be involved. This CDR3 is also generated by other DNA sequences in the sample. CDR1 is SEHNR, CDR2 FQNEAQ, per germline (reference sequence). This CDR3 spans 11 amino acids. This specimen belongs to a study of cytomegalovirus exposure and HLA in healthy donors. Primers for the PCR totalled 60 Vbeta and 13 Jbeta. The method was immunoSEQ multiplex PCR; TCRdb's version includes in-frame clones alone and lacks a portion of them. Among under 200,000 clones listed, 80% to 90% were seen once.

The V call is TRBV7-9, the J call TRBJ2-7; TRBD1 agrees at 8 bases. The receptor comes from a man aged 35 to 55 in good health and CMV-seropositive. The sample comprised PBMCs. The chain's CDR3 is CSSSLGQGLYF. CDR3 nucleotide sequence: TGTTCCAGCAGCCTCGGACAGGGTCTGTACTTC.